This section outlines one TCR beta chain sequence together with its context. The CDR3 runs 13 residues. Germline CDR1 reads GTSNPN; CDR2 reads SVGIG (reference sequence). Trimming removed 7 bases from V and 1 base from J, with 13 bases in between. The table came from immunoSEQ multiplex PCR; TCRdb's copy has only in-frame clones and leaves some out. This table holds 95,000 to 100,000 clones, around 89% found once. The sample comes from a study of PD-1 blockade in classical Hodgkin lymphoma. All the patients suffered relapse after autologous stem cell transplantation, and brentuximab vedotin exposure differed.

The chain couples TRBV30 to TRBJ1-1, with D possibly matching TRBD1 (5 bases). The TCR comes from a human donor with classical Hodgkin lymphoma. Here the sequenced sample was peripheral blood mononuclear cells (PBMCs), taken before the second cycle of nivolumab. For the CDR3, the DNA is TGTGCCTCACAAAAGGGGTCGAACACTGAAGCTTTCTTT. It translates to CASQKGSNTEAFF.